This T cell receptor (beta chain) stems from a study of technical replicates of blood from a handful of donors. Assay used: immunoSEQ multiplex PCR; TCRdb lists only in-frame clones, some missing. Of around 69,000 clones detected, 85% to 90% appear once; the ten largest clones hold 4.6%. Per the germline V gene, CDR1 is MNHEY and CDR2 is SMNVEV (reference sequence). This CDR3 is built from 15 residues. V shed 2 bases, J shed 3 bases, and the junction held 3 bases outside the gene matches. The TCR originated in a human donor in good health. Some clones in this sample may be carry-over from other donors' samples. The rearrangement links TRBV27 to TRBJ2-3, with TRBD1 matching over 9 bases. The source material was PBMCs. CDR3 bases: TGTGCCAGCAGTTTAAGGGACAGGGTGACAGATACGCAGTATTTT. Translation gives CASSLRDRVTDTQYF.